This TCR beta chain was recorded in a study of T-cell reconstitution after alpha-beta-depleted transplantation in children. Germline lookup yields CDR1 SQVTM and CDR2 ANQGSEA. The CDR3 is made up of 14 amino acids. Trimming took 6 bases from V and 5 from J; bases not matched to a gene: 11. Using unique molecular identifiers, the investigators prepared the TCRbeta library. Each CDR3 protein is one row after TCRdb ran MiXCR on the PCR reads. Altogether 500,000 or so distinct CDR3 sequences are present, around a third being singletons, with the ten largest covering less than 2.5%. The chain joins TRBV29-1 to TRBJ2-7; 9 bases are a match to TRBD1. Here the sequenced sample was PBMCs from the stem cell graft donor, taken from the stem cell graft. The TCR originated in a human donor who donated a stem cell graft to a child with aplastic anemia. CDR3 residues: CSVTDPGQGHEQYF. DNA of the CDR3: TGCAGCGTCACGGATCCGGGACAGGGCCACGAGCAGTACTTC.